The clone carrying this T cell receptor (beta chain) was seen a single time. The antigen is unknown. Germline V gives CDR1 MNHEY, CDR2 SVGEGT. Trimming removed 10 bases at V and 11 bases at J, with 23 bases between. CDR3 length equals 13 residues. This sample stems from a study of blood T cells in healthy people across ages. Findings and caveats of the study: More naive CD4+ cells and higher diversity were found in long-lived than in aged donors. The study regarded diversity estimates from one million T cells as underestimates.

The use of a sample-barcoded 5' primer and a J-beta primer mix characterized a second PCR of roughly 6 to 11 cycles. Each cDNA molecule was tagged by a template-switch adaptor with 12 random nucleotides. Each CDR3 protein is one row after TCRdb ran MiXCR on the 5' RACE reads. The sample has a few hundred thousand distinct CDR3 sequences; roughly half are singletons. The individuals who served as donors were healthy Caucasians living in Russia, aged about 6 to 100. The receptor's source is a man aged 55 to 70 in good health. The material sequenced was blood. This chain joins TRBV6-2 or TRBV6-3 and TRBJ2-5; D tentatively fits TRBD1 or TRBD2 (7 bases each). The CDR3 nucleotides read TGTGCCACGATGGACAGGCTCGCGGGAGAGCAGTACTTC. Its translation is CATMDRLAGEQYF.